This T cell receptor beta chain was recorded in a study of T cell repertoires in cytomegalovirus infection. Whole-study results and caveats: HLA-C-restricted TCR beta clonotypes specific for CMV led the ex vivo response.

This clonotype was counted only a few times. Its antigen is as yet unknown. One entry per CDR3 protein, called by TCRdb with MiXCR from the reads. The sample lists approximately 500,000 distinct CDR3 sequences; roughly a third were seen once. The length of the CDR3 is 13 residues. Trimming stripped 3 bases from V and 4 bases from J, with 9 bases between. Germline V CDR1 and CDR2: DFQATT, SNEGSKA (reference sequence). The sequencing used cultured PBMCs, collected from culture after CMV antigen stimulation. This receptor was obtained from a human donor in good health (CMV status not recorded). Some clones in this sample may be carry-over from other donors' samples. V is TRBV20-1 and J is TRBJ1-4; no firm D call. The CDR3 reads CSASLQFNEKLFF. CDR3 bases: TGCAGTGCTAGCTTACAGTTTAATGAAAAACTGTTTTTT.